A single sample gave rise to the 21 T cell receptor beta chains below, sequenced in a study of blood T cell repertoires in COVID-19. Assay: immunoSEQ multiplex PCR; the TCRdb copy retains only in-frame clones and omits some. The table has 77,000 or so clones, approximately 85% seen once. Source material: peripheral blood. These receptors came from a man older than 75 with acute or convalescent COVID-19.

The V gene is TRBV4-3, the J gene TRBJ2-5; the match to TRBD1 covers 8 bases. This CDR3 is 15 amino acids long. Looked up from germline, CDR1 is LGHNA and CDR2 is YSLEER. J was trimmed by 5 bases and V by 2 bases; bases with no gene match: 7. The CDR3: CASSQSPGQGETQYF. DNA of the CDR3: TGCGCCAGCAGCCAAAGTCCCGGACAGGGTGAGACCCAGTACTTC.

The J gene is TRBJ2-3, the V gene TRBV20-1; D is unclear. The CDR3 length is 12 residues. V shed 3 bases and J shed 12 bases, with 16 bases lying between them. The V gene's germline CDR1 is DFQATT and CDR2 SNEGSKA (reference sequence). The CDR3 region has the DNA TGCAGTGCTAGTGATACAGCAACCTCTCAGTATTTT. Protein: CSASDTATSQYF.

The rearrangement joins TRBV9 to TRBJ2-7; 7 bases fit TRBD1. In germline, CDR1 is SGDLS, CDR2 YYNGEE. This CDR3 spans 14 amino acids. V shed 4 bases, J shed 2 bases, and the junction held 6 bases outside the gene matches. In DNA, the CDR3 is TGTGCCAGCAGCCTCGGGACAGAACCCTACGAGCAGTACTTC. It is translated as CASSLGTEPYEQYF.

The rearrangement joins TRBV4-1 to TRBJ2-3, with 11 nucleotides matching TRBD2. With 0 bases clipped from V and 3 bases from J, the junction kept 8 bases outside the gene matches. The V gene's germline CDR1 is MGHRA and CDR2 YSYEKL. The CDR3 runs 18 residues. Here the CDR3 DNA reads TGCGCCAGCAGCCAAGACCCCTCAACTAGCGGGAGTACAGATACGCAGTATTTT. Its protein product is CASSQDPSTSGSTDTQYF.

The V call is TRBV7-2, the J call TRBJ2-7, with D tentatively TRBD2 (6 bases). The CDR3 extends over 14 amino acids. Germline CDR1 reads SGHTA; CDR2 reads FQGNSA. The germline V and J ends were trimmed by 5 bases and 7 bases, with 18 bases remaining between them. The CDR3 DNA reads as TGTGCCAGCAGCCCGGACGGGGCGGGGAGGGAGCAGTACTTC. Its translation: CASSPDGAGREQYF.

A few counts support this clone. The rearrangement uses TRBV28 and TRBJ1-3; maybe TRBD1 (6 bases). Germline V CDR1 and CDR2: MDHEN, SYDVKM. V shed 5 bases and J shed 4 bases, with 12 bases lying between them. The CDR3 sequence is 14 residues long. The CDR3 DNA reads TGTGCCAGCAGTCCAGGGGATTTGGGAAACACCATATATTTT. Translated, it gives CASSPGDLGNTIYF.

The rearrangement uses TRBV19 and TRBJ2-3; 9 positions agree with TRBD2. The CDR3 has 17 amino acids. In germline, CDR1 is LNHDA, CDR2 SQIVND (reference sequence). V trimming: 5 bases; J trimming: 6 bases; junction bases outside the gene matches: 15. The CDR3: CASSSGALAGTFDTQYF. Here the CDR3 DNA reads TGTGCCAGTAGTTCGGGGGCACTAGCGGGTACCTTCGATACGCAGTATTTT.

The V gene is TRBV5-1, the J gene TRBJ1-1; 9 nucleotides align to TRBD1. J lost 10 bases, V lost 4 bases, and 11 bases had no gene match. This CDR3 comprises 14 residues. Germline V gives CDR1 SGHRS, CDR2 YFSETQ. The CDR3 nucleotides read TGCGCCAGCAGCGGGGGACAGGGAATGTCAGGAGCTTTCTTT. Its translation: CASSGGQGMSGAFF. Full variable domain (missing parts from reference TRBV5-1 and TRBJ1-1): KAGVTQTPRYLIKTRGQQVTLSCSPISGHRSVSWYQQTPGQGLQFLFEYFSETQRNKGNFPGRFSGRQFSNSRSEMNVSTLELGDSALYLCASSGGQGMSGAFFGQGTRLTVV.

CDR3 coding DNA: TGTGCCAGCAGTGAACAAGGACACCAAAGCAATCAGCCCCAGCATTTT. This encodes CASSEQGHQSNQPQHF. The genes are TRBV6-1 and TRBJ1-5; tentative D call: TRBD1 (5 bases). Germline assignment: CDR1 MNHNS and CDR2 SASEGT. This CDR3 spans 16 amino acids. V lost 2 bases and J 1 base, leaving 12 bases between the germline ends.

This clone occurred once. The rearrangement links TRBV5-6 to TRBJ1-1, with TRBD1 identical over 9 bases. After removal of 3 bases from V and 3 bases from J, the junction contained 6 bases not matched to a gene. This CDR3 spans 15 amino acids. CDR1 SGHDT and CDR2 YYEEEE come from the germline V gene. The CDR3 loop reads CASSSEGQGHTEAFF. As DNA, the CDR3 is TGTGCCAGCAGCTCGGAGGGACAGGGACACACTGAAGCTTTCTTT.

V gene TRBV11-2 combines with J gene TRBJ2-7, with D maybe TRBD2 (6 bases). V shed 0 bases and J shed 3 bases, with 9 bases lying between them. The CDR3 runs to 14 residues. Germline lookup yields CDR1 SGHAT and CDR2 FQNNGV. The DNA for the CDR3 is TGTGCCAGCAGCTTAGATGGAGGGAACTACGAGCAGTACTTC. Translating gives CASSLDGGNYEQYF. Complete variable domain (other parts from reference TRBV11-2 and TRBJ2-7): EAGVAQSPRYKIIEKRQSVAFWCNPISGHATLYWYQQILGQGPKLLIQFQNNGVVDDSQLPKDRFSAERLKGVDSTLKIQPAKLEDSAVYLCASSLDGGNYEQYFGPGTRLTVT.

This clone was observed a few times. This chain connects TRBV5-1 to TRBJ1-1; D remains ambiguous. The CDR3 totals 16 residues. V was shortened by 0 bases and J by 4 bases, with 16 bases between the two germline ends. Germline CDR1 is SGHRS and CDR2 is YFSETQ. The CDR3 here is CASSLVRTGKGTEAFF. The CDR3 DNA sequence: TGCGCCAGCAGCTTGGTTCGGACGGGGAAGGGCACTGAAGCTTTCTTT.

The chain couples TRBV7-9 to TRBJ2-7, with 7 bases matching TRBD1. This CDR3 has 14 amino acids. With V trimmed by 3 bases and J by 5 bases, 7 bases remained unmatched. Germline V CDR1 and CDR2: SEHNR, FQNEAQ (reference sequence). The CDR3 sequence: CASSFGQVDNEQYF. DNA for the CDR3: TGTGCCAGCAGCTTTGGACAGGTGGACAACGAGCAGTACTTC.

CDR3 DNA sequence: TGTGCCAGCAGACCCTACAGAAGCAATCAGCCCCAGCATTTT. It is translated as CASRPYRSNQPQHF. The rearrangement uses TRBV28 and TRBJ1-5; no clear D gene. This CDR3 has 14 amino acids. Trimming removed 6 bases at V and 1 base at J, with 10 bases between. In germline, CDR1 is MDHEN, CDR2 SYDVKM.

The chain is built from TRBV28 and TRBJ2-3, with D hard to call. The CDR3 loop spans 13 amino acids. Between the trimmed V and J ends, which lost 2 bases and 3 bases, there was a span of 6 bases. Germline-derived CDR1 and CDR2 are MDHEN and SYDVKM. The DNA for the CDR3 is TGTGCCAGCAGTTTAAGTCAGACAGATACGCAGTATTTT. As protein: CASSLSQTDTQYF.

The chain combines TRBV19 with TRBJ1-1; 8 bases map to TRBD1. The junction had 22 bases not matched to a gene; V was cut back by 6 bases and J by 4 bases. The CDR3 is 19 amino acids. Germline CDR1 reads LNHDA; CDR2 reads SQIVND (reference sequence). Written as DNA, the CDR3 is TGTGCCAGTAGACATCCGTGGCAGGGGGCCGGAATAGGTGGCACTGAAGCTTTCTTT. Translating gives CASRHPWQGAGIGGTEAFF.

This chain links TRBV6-6 with TRBJ2-3; TRBD2 agrees at 9 bases. V trimming: 2 bases; J trimming: 5 bases; junction bases outside the gene matches: 2. The CDR3 runs to 14 residues. Germline assignment: CDR1 MNHNY and CDR2 SVGAGI (reference sequence). The CDR3 nucleotides read TGTGCCAGCAGTTACGGCGGGGGGGTAGATACGCAGTATTTT. Its translation is CASSYGGGVDTQYF.

The rearrangement joins TRBV6-5 to TRBJ1-1; TRBD1 agrees at 9 bases. Germline V gives CDR1 MNHEY, CDR2 SVGAGI. Unmatched junction bases numbered 7, after V lost 8 bases and J lost 0 bases. The CDR3 is 15 amino acids. The CDR3 sequence: CASRTGEGVNTEAFF. CDR3 sequence (DNA): TGTGCCAGCCGGACAGGGGAAGGAGTGAACACTGAAGCTTTCTTT.

The V and J genes are TRBV4-3 and TRBJ2-7; TRBD1 is a possible D gene (5 bases). Trimming removed 0 bases from V and 0 bases from J, with 9 bases in between. The CDR3 runs to 15 residues. Germline V gives CDR1 LGHNA, CDR2 YSLEER. The CDR3 DNA is TGCGCCAGCAGCCAAGATACAGGTTCCTCCTACGAGCAGTACTTC. Amino acids: CASSQDTGSSYEQYF.

On this clone: The same CDR3 can be traced to other DNA sequences in this sample. The CDR3: CASSLTSGQETQYF. CDR3 DNA sequence: TGTGCCAGCAGCTTGACTAGCGGGCAAGAGACCCAGTACTTC. The V gene is TRBV7-9, the J gene TRBJ2-5; TRBD2 matches 10 bases. CDR1 is SEHNR and CDR2 is FQNEAQ in the germline V gene (reference sequence). The junction had 0 bases not matched to a gene; V was cut back by 3 bases and J by 2 bases. This CDR3 is 14 amino acids long.

The chain recombines TRBV28 with TRBJ2-7; D ambiguous. Trimming shortened V by 6 bases and J by 5 bases, and 11 bases separated the two germline ends. The CDR3 has 12 residues. The V gene's germline CDR1 is MDHEN and CDR2 SYDVKM. The DNA for the CDR3 is TGTGCCAGCAGGTGGAATACAGACGAGCAGTACTTC. Its protein is CASRWNTDEQYF.